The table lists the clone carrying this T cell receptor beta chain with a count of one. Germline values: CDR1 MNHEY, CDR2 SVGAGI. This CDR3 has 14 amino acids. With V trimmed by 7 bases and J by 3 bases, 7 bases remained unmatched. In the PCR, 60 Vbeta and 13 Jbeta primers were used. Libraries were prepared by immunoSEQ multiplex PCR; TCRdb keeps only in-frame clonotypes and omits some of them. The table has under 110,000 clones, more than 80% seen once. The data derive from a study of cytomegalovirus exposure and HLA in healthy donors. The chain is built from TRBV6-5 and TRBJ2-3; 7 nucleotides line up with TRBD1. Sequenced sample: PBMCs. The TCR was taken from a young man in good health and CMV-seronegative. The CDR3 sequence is CASTNRGRTDTQYF. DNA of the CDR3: TGTGCCAGCACAAACAGGGGCCGTACAGATACGCAGTATTTT.